The 18 T cell receptor beta chains below all came from one sample that was sequenced in a study of shared clonotypes between healthy human individuals. Terminally differentiated effector memory CD45RA+ cells were left out of the naive CD8 fraction, which was CD45RO-negative and positively selected for CCR7. Measured with immunoSEQ multiplex PCR; TCRdb has only the in-frame clones, and not every one. The sample consists of about 2.2 million clones, under 95% of them appearing once. Sequencing was carried out using naive CD8+ T cells from PBMCs. The receptors come from a man aged 18 to 29 in good health. Some clones in this sample may be carry-over from other donors' samples.

The rearrangement joins TRBV30 to TRBJ2-7; D gene unclear. The CDR3 totals 12 residues. Germline lookup yields CDR1 GTSNPN and CDR2 SVGIG (reference sequence). The ends were cut back, 3 bases at V and 4 bases at J, with 10 bases in the middle. CDR3 DNA: TGTGCCTGGAGGGCTCCGTTTTACGAGCAGTACTTC. It translates to CAWRAPFYEQYF.

The rearrangement uses TRBV7-8 and TRBJ2-2, with 16 bases matching TRBD2. Losses at the gene ends were 4 bases for V and 7 bases for J; bases not matched to a gene: 3. CDR3 length equals 16 residues. Germline V gives CDR1 SGHVS, CDR2 FQNEAQ. CDR3 sequence (DNA): TGTGCCAGCAGCTGGGGACTAGCGGGAGGGGTCGGGGAGCTGTTTTTT. Translated: CASSWGLAGGVGELFF.

This sequence joins TRBV27 and TRBJ2-7; D may be TRBD1 (6 bases). Trimming removed 6 bases from V and 4 bases from J, with 16 bases in between. The germline gives CDR1 MNHEY, CDR2 SMNVEV (reference sequence). The CDR3 is made up of 14 amino acids. CDR3 residues: CASRGQFGGYEQYF. CDR3 in DNA: TGTGCCAGCAGAGGACAGTTCGGTGGTTACGAGCAGTACTTC.

The rearrangement joins TRBV28 to TRBJ1-1; possibly TRBD1 for D (5 bases). CDR3 length equals 13 residues. The germline gives CDR1 MDHEN, CDR2 SYDVKM. The V end lost 2 bases, the J end lost 8 bases, and 12 bases lay between the germline ends. CDR3 DNA: TGTGCCAGCAGTTTAGTAAGGGACGGGGAAGCTTTCTTT. This encodes CASSLVRDGEAFF.

V is TRBV10-3 and J is TRBJ2-7; D is uncertain. V lost 3 bases to trimming and J lost 2 bases, with 11 bases between them. This CDR3 has 14 amino acids. Germline assignment: CDR1 ENHRY and CDR2 SYGVKD. The CDR3 loop is CAISEIRSPYEQYF. The CDR3 nucleotides are TGTGCCATCAGTGAAATAAGGTCCCCCTACGAGCAGTACTTC.

CDR3: CASSQITGDRYEQYF. The CDR3 nucleotides are TGCGCCAGCAGCCAAATTACGGGAGACCGCTACGAGCAGTACTTC. This rearrangement joins TRBV4-1 to TRBJ2-7; possibly TRBD2 for D (6 bases). CDR1 and CDR2 (germline): MGHRA, YSYEKL. The CDR3 is made up of 15 amino acids. V was clipped by 2 bases and J by 3 bases, with 14 bases between them.

A single count supports this clone. This chain joins TRBV7-3 and TRBJ2-6, with a weak D call TRBD2 (5 bases). The CDR3 consists of 16 residues. Trimming took 4 bases from V and 2 from J, leaving 12 bases between them. The germline V gene encodes CDR1 SGHTA and CDR2 FQGTGA. The CDR3: CASSSHTGTGANVLTF. CDR3 coding DNA: TGTGCCAGCAGCTCGCATACCGGGACTGGGGCCAACGTCCTGACTTTC.

This clone was observed once. The V and J genes are TRBV5-1 and TRBJ2-3; D is unresolved. The germline V gene has CDR1 SGHRS and CDR2 YFSETQ. V shed 0 bases and J shed 0 bases, with 8 bases lying between them. The CDR3 is made up of 15 amino acids. The CDR3 DNA reads TGCGCCAGCAGCTTGGAAGACCCTAGCACAGATACGCAGTATTTT. It translates to CASSLEDPSTDTQYF.

The V and J genes are TRBV19 and TRBJ1-4; D is uncertain. This CDR3 is built from 16 residues. Trimming stripped 1 base from V and 8 bases from J, with 17 bases between. Germline assignment: CDR1 LNHDA and CDR2 SQIVND (reference sequence). The CDR3 region is CASSIVPARRQEKLFF. The DNA for the CDR3 is TGTGCCAGTAGTATAGTCCCCGCCAGGCGCCAGGAAAAACTGTTTTTT.

As to this clone: Within the sample, other DNA sequences also encode this same CDR3. This chain's CDR3 is CSVGLAVNEQFF. For the CDR3, the DNA is TGCAGCGTGGGGCTCGCTGTCAATGAGCAGTTCTTC. V is TRBV29-1 and J is TRBJ2-1; perhaps TRBD1 as D (5 bases). The germline V and J ends were trimmed by 6 bases and 6 bases, with 12 bases remaining between them. The CDR3 runs to 12 residues. The germline gives CDR1 SQVTM, CDR2 ANQGSEA.

The chain combines TRBV7-9 with TRBJ2-2, with unresolved D. V lost 5 bases and J 4 bases, leaving 14 bases between the germline ends. Germline assignment: CDR1 SEHNR and CDR2 FQNEAQ (reference sequence). CDR3 length: 15 residues. CDR3 protein: CASSKEGPVTGELFF. In DNA form, the CDR3 reads TGTGCCAGCAGCAAGGAAGGGCCGGTCACCGGGGAGCTGTTTTTT.

The chain joins TRBV7-8 to TRBJ2-5; possible D gene TRBD2, 5 bases. Deletions cut 4 bases from V and 4 bases from J, with 13 bases between. The CDR3 has 14 residues. Germline assignment: CDR1 SGHVS and CDR2 FQNEAQ. CDR3 sequence (DNA): TGTGCCAGCAGCTCCCTCTACGGAGGAGAGACCCAGTACTTC. Protein sequence: CASSSLYGGETQYF.

The CDR3 is CASSLAAAGALKYTQYF. The CDR3 region has the DNA TGTGCCAGCAGCTTGGCAGCGGCGGGAGCCCTAAAATATACGCAGTATTTT. This chain connects TRBV5-6 to TRBJ2-3; 7 positions match TRBD2. V shed 0 bases, J shed 7 bases, and the junction held 14 bases outside the gene matches. The CDR3 totals 17 residues. CDR1 is SGHDT and CDR2 is YYEEEE in the germline V gene.

The gene calls are TRBV29-1 and TRBJ2-7, with D perhaps matching TRBD1 (6 bases). V lost 7 bases and J lost 3, with 16 bases in between. Germline V gene lookup returns CDR1 SQVTM and CDR2 ANQGSEA. CDR3 length: 13 residues. The CDR3 DNA is TGCAGCGGACAAGACAGGAGCAACTACGAGCAGTACTTC. Its translation is CSGQDRSNYEQYF.

The rearrangement links TRBV30 to TRBJ2-7, with unresolved D. This CDR3 is 13 amino acids long. Between the trimmed V and J ends, which lost 1 base and 2 bases, there was a span of 9 bases. CDR1 is GTSNPN and CDR2 is SVGIG in the germline V gene (reference sequence). Here the CDR3 DNA reads TGTGCCTGGAGTGAAGACTCCACCTACGAGCAGTACTTC. As protein: CAWSEDSTYEQYF.

The rearrangement joins TRBV7-9 to TRBJ2-7, with D possibly TRBD2 on 5 matching bases. The V gene lost 10 bases and the J gene lost 6 bases, with 10 bases spanning the gap. CDR1 SEHNR and CDR2 FQNEAQ come from the germline V gene (reference sequence). The CDR3 has 10 residues. In DNA form, the CDR3 reads TGTGCCACGCGCGAGGGCGAGCAGTACTTC. This codes for CATREGEQYF.

J is TRBJ2-7 and V is TRBV28, with D possibly TRBD1 on 5 matching bases. The CDR3 is 14 amino acids. Germline V gives CDR1 MDHEN, CDR2 SYDVKM. V lost 5 bases, J lost 3 bases, and 14 bases lay in between. The CDR3 coding sequence is TGTGCCAGCAGTGACAGTGGGGCCCTCTACGAGCAGTACTTC. This gives the protein CASSDSGALYEQYF.

The rearrangement uses TRBV14 and TRBJ2-3; D perhaps matches TRBD2 (6 bases). The CDR3 runs 16 residues. Per the germline V gene, CDR1 is SGHDN and CDR2 is FVKESK. V gave up 0 bases and J gave up 4 bases, with 14 bases separating them. This CDR3 reads CASSQDLRRGSDTQYF. DNA of the CDR3: TGTGCCAGCAGCCAAGATCTAAGGCGGGGTTCAGATACGCAGTATTTT.